The rows below give T cell receptor beta chains drawn from one sample of a study of OX40 agonist ivuxolimab in advanced cancers. The method was immunoSEQ multiplex PCR; TCRdb's version includes in-frame clones alone and lacks a portion of them. In the table there are 65,000 to 95,000 clones, almost 90% of which are singletons. The sequencing here drew on CD4+ or CD8+ T cells sorted from blood, taken in a trial of the OX40 agonist ivuxolimab. These receptors originate from an adult with an advanced solid tumor such as melanoma, head and neck, liver or kidney cancer. The CDR3 runs from the conserved cysteine through the conserved F or W. A D gene is named only where the DNA matches it firmly. Some rows mark clone size as missing; the rest say once, few, many or name a class of expanded clone.

j_call	v_call	clone_size	d_call	cdr3_nt	cdr3_aa
TRBJ2-7	TRBV27	once	NA	TGTGCCAGCAGTTTAAGACTAGGAGGGAGCTACGAGCAGTACTTC	CASSLRLGGSYEQYF
TRBJ2-5	TRBV19	NA	NA	TGTGCCAGTAGTGGCGGGGAGACCCAGTACTTC	CASSGGETQYF
TRBJ2-7	TRBV6-5	NA	TRBD1	TGTGCCAGCAGCCGACAGGGTCACGAGCAGTACTTC	CASSRQGHEQYF
TRBJ1-1	TRBV18	NA	NA	TGTGCCAGCTCACCACTTAATTTGGCAGGGAGGTTGGACACTGAAGCTTTCTTT	CASSPLNLAGRLDTEAFF
TRBJ1-5	TRBV2	NA	NA	TGTGCCAGCAGTGAACAGACGAATAGCAATCAGCCCCAGCATTTT	CASSEQTNSNQPQHF
TRBJ2-5	TRBV7-8	NA	NA	TGTGCCAGCAGCTTAGACTGGGGGGCCTGGGACTTC	CASSLDWGAWDF
TRBJ2-6	TRBV28	once	TRBD1	TGTGCCAGTCACAGGGGGGATTTACGCTCTGGGGCCAACGTCCTGACTTTC	CASHRGDLRSGANVLTF
TRBJ1-5	TRBV9	NA	NA	TGTGCCAGCAGCGTAGATCAGGGCGGTCAGCCCCAGCATTTT	CASSVDQGGQPQHF
TRBJ2-3	TRBV7-2	NA	TRBD1	TGTGCCAGCAGCCCCCAGGGGGTTGGGGCAGATACGCAGTATTTT	CASSPQGVGADTQYF
TRBJ2-2	TRBV18	NA	NA	TGTGCCAGCTCACCGACAGGGAACACCGGGGAGCTGTTTTTT	CASSPTGNTGELFF
TRBJ2-7	TRBV11-1	NA	TRBD1	TGTGCCAGCAGCGTCTCCGGGACAGTCTACGAGCAGTACTTC	CASSVSGTVYEQYF
TRBJ2-5	TRBV30	NA	NA	TGTGCCTGGAGTGTATCGGGTTTAGGAGAGACCCAGTACTTC	CAWSVSGLGETQYF